A single sample is the source of the 25 T cell receptor beta chains below, sequenced in a study of cytomegalovirus exposure and HLA in healthy donors. 60 Vbeta and 13 Jbeta primers were used in PCR. This table comes from immunoSEQ multiplex PCR, and its TCRdb copy is limited to in-frame clones, with some not included. The sample contains some 170,000 clones, roughly four fifths of which appear only once. The sequencing sample was made of PBMCs. The origin of the receptors is a woman aged 18-29 years in good health and CMV-seropositive.

This clone has more than one count but fewer than ten. The V call is TRBV19, the J call TRBJ1-1; D unresolved. There are 14 residues in the CDR3. V dropped 2 bases and J dropped 1 base, with 8 bases sitting between them. Germline assignment: CDR1 LNHDA and CDR2 SQIVND (reference sequence). The CDR3 region is CASSIPQENTEAFF. DNA of the CDR3: TGTGCCAGTAGTATACCCCAGGAGAACACTGAAGCTTTCTTT.

The chain carries TRBV7-8 and TRBJ2-1; possibly TRBD2 for D (5 bases). The CDR3 is 12 amino acids. Trimming removed 11 bases from V and 8 bases from J, with 16 bases in between. Germline V gene data show CDR1 as SGHVS and CDR2 as FQNEAQ. The CDR3 protein is CAGGEGFDEQFF. In DNA form, the CDR3 reads TGTGCCGGCGGTGAGGGCTTCGATGAGCAGTTCTTC.

Concerning this clone itself: Other DNA variants within this sample encode the same CDR3. The CDR3 sequence: CASSVGGTNTGELFF. Here the CDR3 DNA reads TGTGCCAGCAGCGTAGGCGGCACGAACACCGGGGAGCTGTTTTTT. V is TRBV9 and J is TRBJ2-2; unclear D gene. Germline CDR1 and CDR2: SGDLS and YYNGEE. There are 15 residues in the CDR3. Trimming removed 0 bases from V and 0 bases from J, with 6 bases in between.

This clone turned up a few times. The chain recombines TRBV19 with TRBJ2-3; a weak D match, TRBD2 (5 bases). The CDR3 extends over 13 amino acids. V lost 0 bases to trimming and J lost 6 bases, with 7 bases between them. Germline V gene sequence: CDR1 LNHDA, CDR2 SQIVND (reference sequence). The CDR3 DNA is TGTGCCAGTAGTATAGAGCGGGCGGATACGCAGTATTTT. Translation gives CASSIERADTQYF.

The rearrangement joins TRBV6-6 to TRBJ1-1; 8 nucleotides agree with TRBD1. J lost 10 bases, V lost 5 bases, and 6 bases had no gene match. This CDR3 region has 12 residues. CDR1 is MNHNY, CDR2 SVGAGI, per germline (reference sequence). CDR3 sequence reads: CASSLQGDGAFF. The CDR3 DNA reads as TGTGCCAGCAGTCTACAGGGGGATGGAGCTTTCTTT.

This chain uses TRBV7-6 with TRBJ2-1, with 7 bases matching TRBD1. Germline lookup yields CDR1 SGHVS and CDR2 FNYEAQ. CDR3 length equals 17 residues. The V gene end was trimmed by 1 base and the J gene end by 3 bases; junction bases not matched to a gene: 9. The CDR3 DNA reads as TGTGCCAGCAGCTTAGGAGGGGGCGGCCGGGGCTACAATGAGCAGTTCTTC. Translating it yields CASSLGGGGRGYNEQFF.

The rearrangement uses TRBV19 and TRBJ1-5, with D perhaps matching TRBD1 (6 bases). The length of the CDR3 is 19 residues. Germline V lookup: CDR1 LNHDA, CDR2 SQIVND (reference sequence). Deletions cut 3 bases from V and 0 bases from J, with 21 bases between. CDR3 protein: CASSIRPTGSPYSNQPQHF. CDR3 coding DNA: TGTGCCAGTAGTATCCGGCCGACAGGATCCCCATATAGCAATCAGCCCCAGCATTTT.

This clone was seen a few times. V gene TRBV5-1 combines with J gene TRBJ1-1; D is undetermined. Germline CDR1 is SGHRS and CDR2 is YFSETQ. The ends were cut back, 4 bases at V and 3 bases at J, with 13 bases in the middle. This CDR3 has 14 residues. The CDR3 DNA is TGCGCCAGCAGCCACAATGGAGGCGACACTGAAGCTTTCTTT. It translates to CASSHNGGDTEAFF.

The CDR3 loop is CASSQEDRSSGANVLTF. In nucleotides, the CDR3 is TGCGCCAGCAGCCAAGAGGACAGAAGCTCTGGGGCCAACGTCCTGACTTTC. The chain is built from TRBV4-3 and TRBJ2-6; a weak D match, TRBD1 (6 bases). This CDR3 has 17 residues. CDR1 and CDR2 from the germline V gene are LGHNA and YSLEER. Trimming shortened V by 0 bases and J by 0 bases, and 9 bases separated the two germline ends.

The rearrangement joins TRBV9 to TRBJ1-1; D call uncertain. Trimming pared 4 bases from V and 5 bases from J, leaving 6 bases between. The CDR3 contains 11 residues. Germline V gene sequence: CDR1 SGDLS, CDR2 YYNGEE. The CDR3 region has the DNA TGTGCCAGCAGCCGAGGGACTGAAGCTTTCTTT. Its translation is CASSRGTEAFF.

CDR3 bases: TGTGCCAGCTCACCATCGGGGACCTACGAGCAGTACTTC. Amino acids: CASSPSGTYEQYF. The chain couples TRBV18 to TRBJ2-7; D possibly corresponds to TRBD2 (5 bases). Germline V gene data show CDR1 as KGHSH and CDR2 as LQKENI. V was shortened by 2 bases and J by 2 bases, with 7 bases between the two germline ends. This CDR3 is built from 13 residues.

CDR3 in amino acids: CASNRGQWVTEAFF. As DNA, the CDR3 is TGTGCCAGCAATAGGGGGCAGTGGGTCACTGAAGCTTTCTTT. The rearrangement links TRBV28 to TRBJ1-1, with 7 bases lining up with TRBD1. V gave up 7 bases and J gave up 4 bases; unmatched junction bases: 9. Germline V gene sequence: CDR1 MDHEN, CDR2 SYDVKM. The CDR3 runs to 14 residues.

V is TRBV11-1 and J is TRBJ2-1; 10 nucleotides align to TRBD2. V gave up 5 bases and J gave up 8 bases; unmatched junction bases: 6. CDR1 and CDR2 from the germline V gene are SGHAT and FQDESV (reference sequence). The CDR3 runs to 14 residues. The CDR3 bases are TGTGCCAGCAGCCAGCGGGGGGGTGGGGATGAGCAGTTCTTC. Translated, it gives CASSQRGGGDEQFF.

This clone came up once. The J gene is TRBJ1-1, the V gene TRBV9; a weak D match, TRBD1 (6 bases). This CDR3 is 14 amino acids long. Looked up from germline, CDR1 is SGDLS and CDR2 is YYNGEE. V lost 3 bases and J lost 1, with 10 bases in between. CDR3 bases: TGTGCCAGCAGCGCGGGACACCGGAACACTGAAGCTTTCTTT. As protein: CASSAGHRNTEAFF.

The DNA for the CDR3 is TGTGCCAGCAGCTTAGGCGACAGGGACTATGGCTACACCTTC. Translation: CASSLGDRDYGYTF. The V call is TRBV5-4, the J call TRBJ1-2; 7 nucleotides align to TRBD1. Trimming at V came to 2 bases and at J to 3 bases, leaving 4 bases not matched to a gene. Per the germline V gene, CDR1 is SGHNT and CDR2 is YYREEE (reference sequence). The CDR3 runs 14 residues. Variable domain in full (rest from reference TRBV5-4 and TRBJ1-2): ETGVTQSPTHLIKTRGQQVTLRCSSQSGHNTVSWYQQALGQGPQFIFQYYREEENGRGNFPPRFSGLQFPNYSSELNVNALELDDSALYLCASSLGDRDYGYTFGSGTRLTVV.

V usage is TRBV5-4 and J usage is TRBJ2-5; D uncertain. CDR1 and CDR2 (germline): SGHNT, YYREEE (reference sequence). This CDR3 has 14 residues. Trimming cost V 4 bases and J 3 bases, with 13 bases left between them. The CDR3 sequence is CASSDKSGEETQYF. CDR3 in DNA: TGTGCCAGCAGCGATAAATCCGGAGAAGAGACCCAGTACTTC.

This clone was counted a single time. This chain joins TRBV11-1 and TRBJ2-7; 7 bases are shared with TRBD2. CDR3 size: 15 residues. The V segment lost 5 bases and the J segment 3 bases; nucleotides outside the gene matches: 10. Germline CDR1 SGHAT, CDR2 FQDESV (reference sequence). The CDR3, as DNA: TGTGCCAGCAGCCAGTGGGGACTACGCAACTACGAGCAGTACTTC. Amino acid sequence: CASSQWGLRNYEQYF. Supplemented by reference TRBV11-1 and TRBJ2-7, the full variable domain reads EAEVAQSPRYKITEKSQAVAFWCDPISGHATLYWYRQILGQGPELLVQFQDESVVDDSQLPKDRFSAERLKGVDSTLKIQPAELGDSAMYLCASSQWGLRNYEQYFGPGTRLTVT.

The V call is TRBV2, the J call TRBJ2-7; tentatively, D is TRBD2 (6 bases). This CDR3 has 16 amino acids. Trimming took 8 bases from V and 4 from J, leaving 24 bases between them. Per germline, CDR1 SNHLY and CDR2 FYNNEI. CDR3 nucleotide sequence: TGTGCCAGCGGCGATCCGACCAGGACTAACCGGTACGAGCAGTACTTC. It yields the protein CASGDPTRTNRYEQYF.

The gene calls are TRBV4-1 and TRBJ2-7; TRBD1 matches at 7 bases. The CDR3 has 14 residues. V was pared by 4 bases and J by 4 bases, with 7 bases of the junction left unmatched. Germline lookup yields CDR1 MGHRA and CDR2 YSYEKL. The CDR3, as DNA: TGCGCCAGCAGCCCACTACGGACAGGTTACGAGCAGTACTTC. This gives the protein CASSPLRTGYEQYF.

This clone was detected only once. This chain connects TRBV19 to TRBJ1-5; D possibly corresponds to TRBD1 (6 bases). V lost 6 bases and J 2 bases, leaving 8 bases between the germline ends. Germline V gives CDR1 LNHDA, CDR2 SQIVND (reference sequence). There are 13 residues in the CDR3. The CDR3 DNA reads TGTGCCAGTAGACAGGGTCGCAATCAGCCCCAGCATTTT. Translated: CASRQGRNQPQHF.

The CDR3 is CAWRKGDSFGNTEAFF. The CDR3 nucleotides read TGTGCCTGGAGGAAGGGGGACAGCTTTGGGAACACTGAAGCTTTCTTT. The rearrangement joins TRBV30 to TRBJ1-1; TRBD1 aligns across 7 bases. Trimming cost V 3 bases and J 1 base; bases outside gene matches: 11. The length of the CDR3 is 16 residues. The germline V gene encodes CDR1 GTSNPN and CDR2 SVGIG (reference sequence). The complete variable domain, with remaining parts taken from reference TRBV30 and TRBJ1-1, reads SQTIHQWPATLVQPVGSPLSLECTVEGTSNPNLYWYRQAAGRGLQLLFYSVGIGQISSEVPQNLSASRPQDRQFILSSKKLLLSDSGFYLCAWRKGDSFGNTEAFFGQGTRLTVV.

The sample holds one count of this clone. The chain joins TRBV7-9 to TRBJ1-1; D is perhaps TRBD1 (5 bases). The germline V and J ends were trimmed by 3 bases and 1 base, with 15 bases remaining between them. Germline V gene lookup returns CDR1 SEHNR and CDR2 FQNEAQ (reference sequence). The CDR3 spans 16 residues. The DNA for the CDR3 is TGTGCCAGCAGCTTTATCATGGGGCGGAGGAACACTGAAGCTTTCTTT. Translated, it gives CASSFIMGRRNTEAFF.

The chain is built from TRBV6-5 and TRBJ2-7; 7 bases match TRBD1. J gave up 2 bases and V 4 bases, and 11 bases lay outside the gene matches. The germline V gene has CDR1 MNHEY and CDR2 SVGAGI. The CDR3 loop spans 16 amino acids. CDR3 residues: CASSFEGGPLTYEQYF. The CDR3 DNA follows: TGTGCCAGCAGTTTTGAAGGGGGCCCGCTCACCTACGAGCAGTACTTC.

The rearrangement joins TRBV6-6 to TRBJ1-2; 10 nucleotides align to TRBD1. The CDR3 has 15 amino acids. The V and J ends lost 5 bases and 1 base, in that order; junction bases with no gene match: 4. CDR1 is MNHNY and CDR2 is SVGAGI in the germline V gene (reference sequence). The CDR3 DNA reads as TGTGCCAGCAGTCCCCGGGACAGGGGTAACTATGGCTACACCTTC. Its protein product is CASSPRDRGNYGYTF.

As DNA, the CDR3 is TGTGCCAGCAGTTACTCCGGCAGGGTCGGGTCCGGCTACACCTTC. It codes for CASSYSGRVGSGYTF. The chain is built from TRBV6-5 and TRBJ1-2; a possible D gene is TRBD1 (5 bases). V lost 0 bases and J 8 bases, leaving 16 bases between the germline ends. This CDR3 comprises 15 residues. Looked up from germline, CDR1 is MNHEY and CDR2 is SVGAGI.